This T cell receptor (beta chain) comes out of a study of T cell responses to AZD1222 COVID-19 vaccine (dated by TCRdb to about 2021). For the study in its entirety: AZD1222 recipients given second doses at about 4 weeks or at about 12 weeks were pooled, since spike-specific TCR depth and breadth were not found to differ between the two schedules. Trial participants were enrolled into age subgroups of 18-55, 56-69 and 70-plus years, which contained about 150, 28 and 57 TCR-sequenced participants, respectively. TCR sequencing covered 233 trial participants: around 210 given two doses of AZD1222 and approximately 26 given two doses of MenACWY control vaccine.

Points the paper makes about the study in general: Because no day 14 peak-response samples were available, the repertoires could be characterized only after the peak T cell response. Epitopes outside the regions mutated in the B.1.351 and B.1.1.7 variants were reportedly recognized by nearly half of the unique spike-specific TCRs. Participants were mostly white British, with more females than males. The authors suggested clonal diversity may have been underestimated. Conclusions about previously exposed vaccinees were limited because only a handful of AZD1222 recipients were SARS-CoV-2 seropositive at baseline. In the small 56-69-year group, the increase in depth fell short of significance, most likely because of low power. Spike-specific TCR breadth and depth rose significantly after two AZD1222 doses compared with day 0 and with MenACWY recipients. Vaccine-associated CD4 TCRs spanned the whole spike protein, with dominant responses in regions 160-218 and 743-854.

The germline ends are 13 bases apart after V is trimmed by 1 base and J by 10 bases. CDR1 is given as LGHDT and CDR2 as YNNKEL, both from the germline V gene (reference sequence). Counted from cysteine to phenylalanine, this CDR3 has 14 amino acids. The read is trimmed to its CDR3 DNA, 42 bases read in frame from base 1. Turning to this clone: Its antigen specificity is not known. No much larger clone exists at a distance of one base, and base qualities are not known.

This sample's time point label indicates: baseline before first vaccination. Samples from vaccinated people were obtained from the UK trials COV001 and COV002, which included a single-blind randomized controlled phase 2/3 trial of AZD1222 (ChAdOx1 nCoV-19) in healthy adults. Trial participant PBMC samples were collected at day 0 and day 28 after the second dose for TCRbeta chain sequencing. The CDR3 regions of human TCRbeta chains were analyzed by immunosequencing. The study's processing was this. TCRs in the repertoires were matched against a reference library of SARS-CoV-2-specific TCRs that had been generated with the MIRA antigen-specificity platform. Breadth was defined as the fraction of unique TCRs that were SARS-CoV-2-associated. Depth was defined as the fraction of total T cells that were SARS-CoV-2-associated. Using the MIRA data, every spike-specific TCR was mapped to the spike region that the TCR reacted to and assigned to either a CD4 or a CD8 class. Log10-transformed breadth and depth values were compared by one-way ANOVA with Sidak's multiple comparisons tests. TCRdb limited this immuneACCESS table to in-frame rearrangements with V and J called. A share of clones is missing; checked studies link under half to unresolved V genes, and the rest is unexplained. The DNA was the basis for D and trimming; V, J and clone size are from that table. The sample contains about 190,000 clones, 85% to 95% of them found a single time. In total, the top ten clones hold 1% to 1.5% of the sample.

This chain is built from TRBV3-1 (or the pseudogene TRBV3-2) and TRBJ1-4; 5 matching bases give a weak D call of TRBD1. The source material was peripheral blood, sampled on day 0 of AZD1222 vaccination. This receptor was identified in an adult in good health. The DNA sequence follows: TGTGCCAGCAGCCAAGTGGAGGGGAGGGGAAAACTGTTTTTT. Its coded protein is CASSQVEGRGKLFF.